The 26 T cell receptor beta chains below all came from one sample that was sequenced in a study of blood T cell repertoires in COVID-19. Profiled with immunoSEQ multiplex PCR; TCRdb holds only in-frame clones, not every one. The table includes 50,000 to 60,000 clones, around 84% detected once. Sequenced material: peripheral blood. These receptors were collected from a human donor with active COVID-19. The donor label of this sample is uncertain.

Of note for this clone: The sample carries other DNA sequences with the same CDR3. This chain links TRBV2 with TRBJ1-6; D remains ambiguous. The V and J ends lost 1 base and 5 bases respectively, with 6 bases between them. Germline V lookup: CDR1 SNHLY, CDR2 FYNNEI. The CDR3 contains 14 residues. The CDR3 loop reads CASSEVADNSPLHF. As DNA, the CDR3 is TGTGCCAGCAGTGAAGTCGCAGATAATTCACCCCTCCACTTT.

The rearrangement joins TRBV15 to TRBJ2-7; D is unresolved. The CDR3 length is 12 residues. Trimming shortened V by 0 bases and J by 5 bases, and 5 bases separated the two germline ends. The germline V gene encodes CDR1 LNHNV and CDR2 YYDKDF (reference sequence). CDR3 sequence reads: CATSRDRDEQYF. Here the CDR3 DNA reads TGTGCCACCAGCAGAGATCGGGACGAGCAGTACTTC. Using reference TRBV15 and TRBJ2-7 for the parts outside the CDR3, the full variable domain is DAMVIQNPRYQVTQFGKPVTLSCSQTLNHNVMYWYQQKSSQAPKLLFHYYDKDFNNEADTPDNFQSRRPNTSFCFLDIRSPGLGDTAMYLCATSRDRDEQYFGPGTRLTVT.

This clone was counted once. V and J are TRBV30 and TRBJ2-2; tentative D call: TRBD2 (6 bases). Germline CDR1 is GTSNPN and CDR2 is SVGIG (reference sequence). The CDR3 is 11 amino acids. The V gene lost 8 bases and the J gene lost 6 bases, with 10 bases spanning the gap. CDR3 in amino acids: CAGGLAGELFF. CDR3 DNA: TGTGCCGGGGGGTTAGCCGGGGAGCTGTTTTTT.

This chain links TRBV5-4 with TRBJ2-7; tentatively, D is TRBD2 (5 bases). V was shortened by 0 bases and J by 3 bases, with 7 bases between the two germline ends. Germline V gene sequence: CDR1 SGHNT, CDR2 YYREEE (reference sequence). CDR3 length equals 13 residues. CDR3 in DNA: TGTGCCAGCAGCTTGGGAGGGAACTACGAGCAGTACTTC. Protein sequence: CASSLGGNYEQYF.

V gene TRBV11-2 combines with J gene TRBJ1-4; TRBD1 aligns across 10 bases. This CDR3 contains 17 residues. The V segment lost 3 bases and the J segment 4 bases; nucleotides outside the gene matches: 8. Germline loops: CDR1 SGHAT, CDR2 FQNNGV. This CDR3 is CASSFRTGGALNEKLFF. The CDR3 nucleotides read TGTGCCAGCAGCTTCCGGACAGGGGGAGCCCTTAATGAAAAACTGTTTTTT. The full variable domain, with the rest looked up from reference TRBV11-2 and TRBJ1-4, is EAGVAQSPRYKIIEKRQSVAFWCNPISGHATLYWYQQILGQGPKLLIQFQNNGVVDDSQLPKDRFSAERLKGVDSTLKIQPAKLEDSAVYLCASSFRTGGALNEKLFFGSGTQLSVL.

The V call is TRBV2, the J call TRBJ2-3; D is possibly TRBD2 (6 bases). V was trimmed by 3 bases and J by 6 bases, leaving 10 bases between them. CDR3 length equals 13 residues. Germline CDR1 reads SNHLY; CDR2 reads FYNNEI. The CDR3 nucleotides are TGTGCCAGCAGTGATGAGCGGGTGGATACGCAGTATTTT. Amino acid sequence: CASSDERVDTQYF.

V and J are TRBV3-1 (or the pseudogene TRBV3-2) and TRBJ1-1, with 9 nucleotides matching TRBD1. The V and J ends lost 1 base and 9 bases, in that order; junction bases with no gene match: 6. Per the germline V gene, CDR1 is LGHDT and CDR2 is YNNKEL (reference sequence). This CDR3 is 14 amino acids long. The CDR3 spells CASSQGDRVQQAFF. The CDR3 nucleotides read TGTGCCAGCAGCCAAGGGGACAGGGTTCAACAAGCTTTCTTT.

The V and J genes are TRBV5-1 and TRBJ1-3, with D perhaps TRBD1 (5 bases). CDR3 size: 14 residues. Germline loops: CDR1 SGHRS, CDR2 YFSETQ. Trimming removed 4 bases at V and 7 bases at J, with 15 bases between. The DNA for the CDR3 is TGCGCCAGCAGCGAGCGGGGCTATGGTAACACCATATATTTT. Translated, it gives CASSERGYGNTIYF.

The J gene is TRBJ2-3, the V gene TRBV2, with unresolved D. V dropped 5 bases and J dropped 6 bases, with 12 bases sitting between them. The CDR3 covers 13 residues. CDR1 is SNHLY, CDR2 FYNNEI, per germline. Here the CDR3 reads CASSSFMLDTQYF. In DNA, the CDR3 is TGTGCCAGCAGTAGCTTCATGCTGGATACGCAGTATTTT.

This rearrangement joins TRBV14 to TRBJ1-2, with 9 bases that match TRBD1. This CDR3 contains 13 residues. V shed 5 bases and J 8 bases; nucleotides not matched to a gene: 6. Germline values: CDR1 SGHDN, CDR2 FVKESK. The CDR3 is CASSWTGVGGYTF. The CDR3 nucleotides are TGTGCCAGCAGCTGGACAGGGGTCGGGGGCTACACCTTC.

The chain recombines TRBV12-3 or TRBV12-4 with TRBJ1-2; D gene ambiguous. The CDR3 is 11 residues long. V was pared by 10 bases and J by 7 bases, with 13 bases between. The CDR3 DNA is TGTGCCACCGGAGGTTTTTCTGGCTACACCTTC. The encoded protein is CATGGFSGYTF.

V and J are TRBV11-2 and TRBJ2-5; 11 bases are shared with TRBD1. The CDR3 sequence is 15 residues long. Losses at the gene ends were 5 bases for V and 5 bases for J; bases not matched to a gene: 7. Germline loops: CDR1 SGHAT, CDR2 FQNNGV. CDR3 sequence (DNA): TGTGCCAGCAGCCCCGGACAGGGGGCGGGGGAGACCCAGTACTTC. Its protein product is CASSPGQGAGETQYF.

V gene TRBV27 combines with J gene TRBJ2-2, with 8 bases matching TRBD2. Germline CDR1 and CDR2: MNHEY and SMNVEV (reference sequence). CDR3 length: 18 amino acids. V shed 1 base and J 6 bases; nucleotides not matched to a gene: 13. CDR3 in DNA: TGTGCCAGCAGTTTATATGGCGGGGGGACACTACTATCCGGGGAGCTGTTTTTT. Translated: CASSLYGGGTLLSGELFF.

V gene TRBV3-1 (or the pseudogene TRBV3-2) combines with J gene TRBJ2-3; possible D gene TRBD1, 5 bases. Germline V lookup: CDR1 LGHDT, CDR2 YNNKEL (reference sequence). The CDR3 sequence is 15 residues long. With 4 bases removed from V and 2 bases from J, the gap between germline ends came to 13 bases. As DNA, the CDR3 is TGTGCCAGCAGCCCCGAAAGCAGGGCCACAGATACGCAGTATTTT. It translates to CASSPESRATDTQYF.

The chain couples TRBV28 to TRBJ1-2, with 9 bases fitting TRBD1. CDR1 and CDR2 (germline): MDHEN, SYDVKM. The J segment lost 5 bases and the V segment lost 5 bases, leaving 9 bases of the junction unmatched. The CDR3 is 15 residues long. CDR3 in DNA: TGTGCCAGCAGTGTACCCGGGACAGGGTCTTATGGCTACACCTTC. It specifies CASSVPGTGSYGYTF.

This clone was counted only a few times. The chain couples TRBV9 to TRBJ2-7; maybe TRBD1 (5 bases). Germline loops: CDR1 SGDLS, CDR2 YYNGEE. V lost 4 bases, J lost 2 bases, and 10 bases lay in between. The CDR3 is made up of 13 amino acids. The CDR3 nucleotides read TGTGCCAGCAGCCTCACAGGAACCTACGAGCAGTACTTC. Amino acid sequence: CASSLTGTYEQYF.

V and J are TRBV10-1 and TRBJ2-1, with a possible D match to TRBD2 (5 bases). In germline, CDR1 is WNHNN, CDR2 SYGVQD (reference sequence). Trimming stripped 5 bases from V and 5 bases from J, with 10 bases between. The length of the CDR3 is 13 residues. The CDR3 DNA reads TGCGCCAGCAGTCCGAGCGGTAACAATGAGCAGTTCTTC. Amino acid sequence: CASSPSGNNEQFF.

CDR3 sequence (DNA): TGTGCCTGGAGTGGGGGAGTGCCGGGACAGGGCACAGATACGCAGTATTTT. Residues: CAWSGGVPGQGTDTQYF. The rearrangement uses TRBV30 and TRBJ2-3; 8 bases agree with TRBD1. V shed 1 base and J 1 base; nucleotides not matched to a gene: 10. This CDR3 comprises 17 residues. Germline V gives CDR1 GTSNPN, CDR2 SVGIG (reference sequence). The full variable domain, completed using reference TRBV30 and TRBJ2-3, is SQTIHQWPATLVQPVGSPLSLECTVEGTSNPNLYWYRQAAGRGLQLLFYSVGIGQISSEVPQNLSASRPQDRQFILSSKKLLLSDSGFYLCAWSGGVPGQGTDTQYFGPGTRLTVL.

The chain is built from TRBV9 and TRBJ2-1; a weak D match, TRBD2 (7 bases). The CDR3 spans 14 residues. Trimming removed 0 bases at V and 9 bases at J, with 13 bases between. Germline V gene data show CDR1 as SGDLS and CDR2 as YYNGEE. Here the CDR3 reads CASSVAAGAGEQFF. The CDR3 nucleotides read TGTGCCAGCAGCGTAGCCGCGGGGGCGGGTGAGCAGTTCTTC. Looking up the rest from reference TRBV9 and TRBJ2-1 gives the full variable domain: DSGVTQTPKHLITATGQRVTLRCSPRSGDLSVYWYQQSLDQGLQFLIQYYNGEERAKGNILERFSAQQFPDLHSELNLSSLELGDSALYFCASSVAAGAGEQFFGPGTRLTVL.

This clone has just one count. The chain combines TRBV29-1 with TRBJ1-1; D is uncertain. The germline gives CDR1 SQVTM, CDR2 ANQGSEA. This CDR3 has 11 residues. V dropped 5 bases and J dropped 6 bases, with 10 bases sitting between them. In nucleotides, the CDR3 is TGCAGCGTTCAAGTCGGGGCTGAAGCTTTCTTT. Its translation is CSVQVGAEAFF.

The chain is built from TRBV11-3 and TRBJ2-7, with TRBD1 identical over 7 bases. Trimming at V came to 5 bases and at J to 5 bases, leaving 6 bases not matched to a gene. This CDR3 is 13 amino acids long. Germline CDR1 and CDR2: SGHNT and YENEEA. The CDR3 DNA is TGTGCCAGCAGCCCTGACAGGGAACACGAGCAGTACTTC. This encodes CASSPDREHEQYF.

The V gene is TRBV3-1 (or the pseudogene TRBV3-2), the J gene TRBJ2-5; tentatively, D is TRBD2 (5 bases). Germline loops: CDR1 LGHDT, CDR2 YNNKEL (reference sequence). Trimming cost V 4 bases and J 5 bases, with 17 bases left between them. The CDR3 spans 15 residues. The CDR3 protein is CASSPRLQRGETQYF. DNA of the CDR3: TGTGCCAGCAGCCCCAGGCTGCAACGGGGTGAGACCCAGTACTTC.

The chain is built from TRBV29-1 and TRBJ2-1; 9 bases agree with TRBD2. Looked up from germline, CDR1 is SQVTM and CDR2 is ANQGSEA. The CDR3 runs to 15 residues. V lost 4 bases and J lost 3; bases outside the gene matches: 7. The CDR3 DNA sequence: TGCAGCGTTGTGCGAGCGGGAGGTGTCTACAATGAGCAGTTCTTC. Protein product: CSVVRAGGVYNEQFF.

The rearrangement links TRBV19 to TRBJ2-2; 11 positions agree with TRBD1. J gave up 4 bases and V 4 bases, and 5 bases lay outside the gene matches. This CDR3 has 16 residues. Germline assignment: CDR1 LNHDA and CDR2 SQIVND (reference sequence). CDR3 amino acids: CASSRFGTGGTGELFF. CDR3 coding DNA: TGTGCCAGTAGTAGGTTCGGGACAGGGGGCACCGGGGAGCTGTTTTTT.

CDR3 in DNA: TGTGCCAGCAGCCCCACCGAAGACACAACCCTTTATGGCTACACCTTC. This codes for CASSPTEDTTLYGYTF. The rearrangement links TRBV5-4 to TRBJ1-2; D uncertain. The CDR3 runs to 16 residues. The germline V gene encodes CDR1 SGHNT and CDR2 YYREEE (reference sequence). V was trimmed by 4 bases and J by 5 bases, leaving 21 bases between them.

The gene calls are TRBV27 and TRBJ1-6, with 8 nucleotides matching TRBD1. Germline CDR1 is MNHEY and CDR2 is SMNVEV (reference sequence). CDR3 length: 16 residues. V was clipped by 7 bases and J by 10 bases; unmatched bases: 15. In nucleotides, the CDR3 is TGTGCCAGCAATCCCAGGGGGCGCATCCCCGGGTCACCCCTCCACTTT. As protein: CASNPRGRIPGSPLHF.